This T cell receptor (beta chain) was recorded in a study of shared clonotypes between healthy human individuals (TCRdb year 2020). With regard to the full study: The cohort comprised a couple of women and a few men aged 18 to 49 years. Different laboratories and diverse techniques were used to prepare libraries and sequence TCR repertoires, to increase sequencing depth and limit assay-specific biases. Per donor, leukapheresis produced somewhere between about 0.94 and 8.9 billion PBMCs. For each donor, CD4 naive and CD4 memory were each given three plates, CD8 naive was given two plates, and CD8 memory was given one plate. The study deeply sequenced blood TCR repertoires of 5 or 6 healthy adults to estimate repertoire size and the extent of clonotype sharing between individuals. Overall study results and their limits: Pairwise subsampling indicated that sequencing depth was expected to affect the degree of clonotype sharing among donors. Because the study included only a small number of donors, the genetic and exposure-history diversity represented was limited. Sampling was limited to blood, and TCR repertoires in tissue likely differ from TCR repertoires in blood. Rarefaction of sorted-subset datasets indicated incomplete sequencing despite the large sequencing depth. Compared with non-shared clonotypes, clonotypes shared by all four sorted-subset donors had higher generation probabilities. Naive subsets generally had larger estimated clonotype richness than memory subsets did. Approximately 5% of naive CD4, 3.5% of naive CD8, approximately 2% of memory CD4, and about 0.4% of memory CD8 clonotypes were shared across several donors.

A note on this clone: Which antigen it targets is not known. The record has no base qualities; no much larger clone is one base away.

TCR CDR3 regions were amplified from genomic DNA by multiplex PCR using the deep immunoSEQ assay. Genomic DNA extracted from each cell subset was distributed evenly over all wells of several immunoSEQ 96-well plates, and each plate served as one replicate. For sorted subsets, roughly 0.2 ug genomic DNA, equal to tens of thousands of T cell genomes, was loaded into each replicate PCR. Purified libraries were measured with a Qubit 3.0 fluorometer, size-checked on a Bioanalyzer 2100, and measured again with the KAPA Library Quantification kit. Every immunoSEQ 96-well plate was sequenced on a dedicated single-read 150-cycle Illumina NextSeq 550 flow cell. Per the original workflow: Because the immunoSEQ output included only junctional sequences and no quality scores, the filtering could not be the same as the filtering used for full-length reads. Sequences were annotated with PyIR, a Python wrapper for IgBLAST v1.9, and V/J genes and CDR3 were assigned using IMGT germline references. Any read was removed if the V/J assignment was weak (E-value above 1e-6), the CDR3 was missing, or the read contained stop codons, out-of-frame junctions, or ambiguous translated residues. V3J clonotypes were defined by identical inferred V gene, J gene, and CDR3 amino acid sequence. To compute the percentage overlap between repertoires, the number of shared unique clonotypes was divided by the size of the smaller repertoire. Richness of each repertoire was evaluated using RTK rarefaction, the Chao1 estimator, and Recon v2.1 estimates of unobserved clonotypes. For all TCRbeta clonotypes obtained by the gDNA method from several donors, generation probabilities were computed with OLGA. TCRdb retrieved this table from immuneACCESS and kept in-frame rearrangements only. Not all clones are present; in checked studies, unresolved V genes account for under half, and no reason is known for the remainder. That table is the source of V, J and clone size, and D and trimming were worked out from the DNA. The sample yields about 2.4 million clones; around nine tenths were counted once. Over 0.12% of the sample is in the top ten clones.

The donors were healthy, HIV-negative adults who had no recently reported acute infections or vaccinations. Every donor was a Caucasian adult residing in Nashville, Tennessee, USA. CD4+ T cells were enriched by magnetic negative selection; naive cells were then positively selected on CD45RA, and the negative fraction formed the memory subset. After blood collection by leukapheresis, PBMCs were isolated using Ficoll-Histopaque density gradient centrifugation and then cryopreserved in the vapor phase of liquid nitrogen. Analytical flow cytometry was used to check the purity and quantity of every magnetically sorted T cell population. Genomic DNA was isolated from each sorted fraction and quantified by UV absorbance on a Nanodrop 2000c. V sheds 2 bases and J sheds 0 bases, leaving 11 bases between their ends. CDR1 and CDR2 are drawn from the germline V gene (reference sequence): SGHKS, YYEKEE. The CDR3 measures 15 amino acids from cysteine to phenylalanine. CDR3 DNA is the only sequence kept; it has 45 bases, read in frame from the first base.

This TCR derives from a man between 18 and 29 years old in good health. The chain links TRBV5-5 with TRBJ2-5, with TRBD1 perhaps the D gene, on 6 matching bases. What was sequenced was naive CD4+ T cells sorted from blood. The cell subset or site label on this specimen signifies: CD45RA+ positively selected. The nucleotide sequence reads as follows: TGTGCCAGCAGCTTAGGACAGACTGACCAAGAGACCCAGTACTTC. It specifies CASSLGQTDQETQYF.